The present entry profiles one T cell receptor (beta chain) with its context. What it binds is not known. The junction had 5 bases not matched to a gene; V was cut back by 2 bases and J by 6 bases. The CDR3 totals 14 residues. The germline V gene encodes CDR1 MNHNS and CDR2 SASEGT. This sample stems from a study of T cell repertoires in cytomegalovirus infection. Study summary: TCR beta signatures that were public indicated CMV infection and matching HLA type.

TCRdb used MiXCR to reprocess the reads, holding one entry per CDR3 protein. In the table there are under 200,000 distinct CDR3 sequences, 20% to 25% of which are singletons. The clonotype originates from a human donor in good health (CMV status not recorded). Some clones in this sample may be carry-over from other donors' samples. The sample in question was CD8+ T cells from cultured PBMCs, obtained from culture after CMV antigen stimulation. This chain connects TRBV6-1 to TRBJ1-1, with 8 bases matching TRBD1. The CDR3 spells CASSEHRGSPEAFF. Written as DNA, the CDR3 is TGTGCCAGCAGTGAACACAGGGGGTCCCCTGAAGCTTTCTTT.